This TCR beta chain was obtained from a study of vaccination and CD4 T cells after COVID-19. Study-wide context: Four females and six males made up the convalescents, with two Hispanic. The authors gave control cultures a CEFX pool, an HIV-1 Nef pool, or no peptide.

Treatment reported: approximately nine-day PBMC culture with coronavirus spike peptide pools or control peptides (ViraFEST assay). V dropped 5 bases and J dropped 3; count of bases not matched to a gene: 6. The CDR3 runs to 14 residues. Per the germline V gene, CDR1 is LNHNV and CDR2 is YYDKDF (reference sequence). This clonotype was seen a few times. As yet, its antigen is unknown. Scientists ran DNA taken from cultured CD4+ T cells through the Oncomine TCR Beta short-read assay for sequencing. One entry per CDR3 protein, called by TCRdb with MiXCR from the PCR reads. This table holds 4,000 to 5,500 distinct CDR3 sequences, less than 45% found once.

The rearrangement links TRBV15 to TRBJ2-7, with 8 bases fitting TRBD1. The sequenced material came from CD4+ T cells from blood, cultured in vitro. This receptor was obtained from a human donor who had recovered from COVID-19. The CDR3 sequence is CATSGTGRLYEQYF. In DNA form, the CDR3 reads TGTGCCACCAGCGGGACAGGCCGTCTCTACGAGCAGTACTTC.